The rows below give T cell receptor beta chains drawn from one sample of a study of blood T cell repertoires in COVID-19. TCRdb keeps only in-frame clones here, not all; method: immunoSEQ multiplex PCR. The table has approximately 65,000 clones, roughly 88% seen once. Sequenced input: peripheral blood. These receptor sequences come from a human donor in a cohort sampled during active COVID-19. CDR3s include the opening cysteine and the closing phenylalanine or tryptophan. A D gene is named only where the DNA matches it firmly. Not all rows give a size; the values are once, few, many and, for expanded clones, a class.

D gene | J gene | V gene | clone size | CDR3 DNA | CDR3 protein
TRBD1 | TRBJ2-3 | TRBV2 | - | TGTGCCAGCAGTGAACCAACGCCGGGACAGGGTTTAGATACGCAGTATTTT | CASSEPTPGQGLDTQYF
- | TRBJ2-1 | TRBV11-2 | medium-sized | TGTGCCAGCAGCTCCCTTAGGAGCGGCCCTCGCTCCTACAATGAGCAGTTCTTC | CASSSLRSGPRSYNEQFF
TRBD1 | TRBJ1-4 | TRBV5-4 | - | TGTGCCAGCAGCAGGCGGGACAGGGGAACAACTAATGAAAAACTGTTTTTT | CASSRRDRGTTNEKLFF
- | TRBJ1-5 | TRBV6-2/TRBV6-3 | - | TGTGCCAGCAGTTACGAGACGGCCCGGGTTAGGACCCAGCATTTT | CASSYETARVRTQHF
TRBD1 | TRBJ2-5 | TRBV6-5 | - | TGTGCCAGCAGTTCACCGACAGGGATTCAAGAGACCCAGTACTTC | CASSSPTGIQETQYF
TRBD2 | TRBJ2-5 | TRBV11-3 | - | TGTGCCAGCAGCACTAGCGGGGGGGCCACGGGGACCCAGTACTTC | CASSTSGGATGTQYF
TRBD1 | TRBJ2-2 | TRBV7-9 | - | TGTGCCAGCAGCCTACAGGGGGCCTCGAACACCGGGGAGCTGTTTTTT | CASSLQGASNTGELFF
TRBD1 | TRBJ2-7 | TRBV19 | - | TGTGCCAGTAGTCGAGATGGGACAGGGGTGTACGAGCAGTACTTC | CASSRDGTGVYEQYF
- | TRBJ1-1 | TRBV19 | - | TGTGCCAGTAGTGCCTACAGAGACACTGAAGCTTTCTTT | CASSAYRDTEAFF
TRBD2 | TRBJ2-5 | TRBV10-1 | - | TGCGCCAGCAGTGAGGGGGGGGACGGAGAGACCCAGTACTTC | CASSEGGDGETQYF
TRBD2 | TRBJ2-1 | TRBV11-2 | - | TGTGCCAGCAGCACACTAGCGGGAGCCTACAATGAGCAGTTCTTC | CASSTLAGAYNEQFF
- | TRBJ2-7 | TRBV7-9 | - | TGTGCCAGCAGCCGGTTTGGGGGGTGGGAGCAGTACTTC | CASSRFGGWEQYF
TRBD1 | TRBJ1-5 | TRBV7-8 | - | TGTGCCAGCAGCGCGCCGGGACAGGGAAGTCAGCCCCAGCATTTT | CASSAPGQGSQPQHF
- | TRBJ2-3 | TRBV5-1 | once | TGCGCCAGCAGCTTGGGGGCAGCCACAGATACGCAGTATTTT | CASSLGAATDTQYF
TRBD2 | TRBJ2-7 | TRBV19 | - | TGTGCCAGTTCGGGACTAGCGGGAGTCTACGAGCAGTACTTC | CASSGLAGVYEQYF
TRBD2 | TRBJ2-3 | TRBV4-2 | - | TGTGCCAGCAGCCAAGATTTTGCTAGCGGGAGGGCCGGTACGCAGTATTTT | CASSQDFASGRAGTQYF
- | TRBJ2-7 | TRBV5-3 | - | TGTGCCAGAAGCTTATACAGGGTCCCCTACGAGCAGTACTTC | CARSLYRVPYEQYF
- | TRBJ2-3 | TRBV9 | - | TGTGCCAGCAGCGTATCCTCTAGAGGAGATACGCAGTATTTT | CASSVSSRGDTQYF
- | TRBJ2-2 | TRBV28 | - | TGTGCCAGCAGGTTTTCGGGGGGCGGTACCAGGGAGCTGTTTTTT | CASRFSGGGTRELFF
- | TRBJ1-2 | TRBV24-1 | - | TGTGCCACCAGTGAGGGAGTTGTTGGCTATGGCTACACCTTC | CATSEGVVGYGYTF
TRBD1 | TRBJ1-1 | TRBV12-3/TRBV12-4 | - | TGTGCCAGCAGGGAGGGGGGACAGCTTGAAGCTTTCTTT | CASREGGQLEAFF
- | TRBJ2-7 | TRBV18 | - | TGTGCCAGCTCAAGAGACAGTTCCTACGAGCAGTACTTC | CASSRDSSYEQYF
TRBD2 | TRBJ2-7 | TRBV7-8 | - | TGTGCCAGCAGCGGGGGGGGGAGTTCCTACGAGCAGTACTTC | CASSGGGSSYEQYF
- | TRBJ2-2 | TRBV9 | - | TGTGCCAGCAGCGTTATTCCGAACACCGGGGAGCTGTTTTTT | CASSVIPNTGELFF
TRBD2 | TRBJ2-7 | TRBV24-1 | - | TGTGCCACCAGTGACCGGACTAGCGGGAGTGCTTACGAGCAGTACTTC | CATSDRTSGSAYEQYF
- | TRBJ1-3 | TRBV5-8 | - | TGTGCCAGCAGCTTGCTCCGGGGAACTGGAAACACCATATATTTT | CASSLLRGTGNTIYF
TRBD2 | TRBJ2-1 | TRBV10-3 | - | TGTGCCATCAGTGAGTCCGGGACTAGCGGAAACAATGAGCAGTTCTTC | CAISESGTSGNNEQFF
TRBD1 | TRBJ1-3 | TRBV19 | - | TGTGCCAGTAGTAGCAACAGGGGAGGAAACACCATATATTTT | CASSSNRGGNTIYF
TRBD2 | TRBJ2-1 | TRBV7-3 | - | TGTGCCAGCAGCCCCCAGCGGGGCCCCTACAATGAGCAGTTCTTC | CASSPQRGPYNEQFF
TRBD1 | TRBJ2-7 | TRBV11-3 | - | TGTGCCAGCAGCTCCTGGACAGGGGAAGCCTACGAGCAGTACTTC | CASSSWTGEAYEQYF
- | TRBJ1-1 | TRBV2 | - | TGTGCCACCCCCTACAAAGGGGGCACTGAAGCTTTCTTT | CATPYKGGTEAFF
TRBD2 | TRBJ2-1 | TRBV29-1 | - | TGCAGCGTTGAATTGCGGGGGGGCCAGGAGCAGTTCTTC | CSVELRGGQEQFF
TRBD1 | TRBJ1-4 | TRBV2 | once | TGTGCCAGCAGAAAACAGGGGCTTGAAAATGAAAAACTGTTTTTT | CASRKQGLENEKLFF
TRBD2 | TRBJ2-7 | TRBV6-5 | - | TGTGCCAGCAGTCGGGGAGGGACCCTCTCCTACGAGCAGTACTTC | CASSRGGTLSYEQYF
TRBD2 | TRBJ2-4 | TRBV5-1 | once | TGCGCCAGCAGCCTAGATAGCGGGAGCGGCAAAAACATTCAGTACTTC | CASSLDSGSGKNIQYF
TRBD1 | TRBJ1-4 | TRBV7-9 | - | TGTGCCAGCAGCTCGGGACAGGGAGTTGAAAAACTGTTTTTT | CASSSGQGVEKLFF
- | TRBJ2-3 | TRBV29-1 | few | TGCAGCGTTGAAGTCGGAGATACGCAGTATTTT | CSVEVGDTQYF
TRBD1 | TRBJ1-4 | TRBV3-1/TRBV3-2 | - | TGTGCCAGCAGCCAACAGGGGGGTAATGAAAAACTGTTTTTT | CASSQQGGNEKLFF
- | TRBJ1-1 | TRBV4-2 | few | TGTGCCAGCAGCCAAGGGCCGGGGTTCGTCACTGAAGCTTTCTTT | CASSQGPGFVTEAFF
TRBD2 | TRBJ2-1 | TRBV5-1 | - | TGCGCCAGCAGCCGGTGGGCGGGAGGGCCAGGTGAGCAGTTCTTC | CASSRWAGGPGEQFF
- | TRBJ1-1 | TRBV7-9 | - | TGTGCCAGCAGCTTAGATCAGGGGACTGAAGCTTTCTTT | CASSLDQGTEAFF
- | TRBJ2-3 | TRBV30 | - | TGTGCCTTGCGTCCAGCGGAGAAAAGCACAGATACGCAGTATTTT | CALRPAEKSTDTQYF
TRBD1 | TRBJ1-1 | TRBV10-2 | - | TGCGCCAGCAGTTCCTATCACAGGGGGCGGACTGAAGCTTTCTTT | CASSSYHRGRTEAFF
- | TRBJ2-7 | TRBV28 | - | TGTGCCAGCCTCCGAGGGGGAGATAAGCAGTACTTC | CASLRGGDKQYF
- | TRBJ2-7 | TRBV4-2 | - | TGTGCCAGCAGCCAATCCCAGGGGGGCTACGCGACATACGAGCAGTACTTC | CASSQSQGGYATYEQYF
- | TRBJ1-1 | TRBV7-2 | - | TGTGCCAGCAGCTTCGATGCAGGGATAGGCACTGAAGCTTTCTTT | CASSFDAGIGTEAFF
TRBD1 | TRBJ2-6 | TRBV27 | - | TGTGCCAGCAGCGGACCCCCCGACAGGGGGCTATCTGGGGCCAACGTCCTGACTTTC | CASSGPPDRGLSGANVLTF
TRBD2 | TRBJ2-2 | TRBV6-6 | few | TGTGCCATCTCGACTAGCGGGGGGACCGGGGAGCTGTTTTTT | CAISTSGGTGELFF
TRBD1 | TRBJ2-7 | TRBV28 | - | TGTGCCAGCAGTTTGCACTTCACCGGGACAGCCACCTACGAGCAGTACTTC | CASSLHFTGTATYEQYF
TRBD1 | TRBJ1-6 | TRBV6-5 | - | TGTGCCAGCAGGGGACAGGGTCTTTCACCCCTCCACTTT | CASRGQGLSPLHF
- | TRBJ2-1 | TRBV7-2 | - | TGTGCCAGCAGTCTAAGGGGGGGACAAGCTTCCTACAATGAGCAGTTCTTC | CASSLRGGQASYNEQFF
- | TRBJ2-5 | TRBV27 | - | TGTGCCAGCAGCCAACGACCGTGGAGTGAGACCCAGTACTTC | CASSQRPWSETQYF
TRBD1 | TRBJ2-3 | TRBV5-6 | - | TGTGCCAGCAGCTTTTACAGGGGGTCCACAGATACGCAGTATTTT | CASSFYRGSTDTQYF
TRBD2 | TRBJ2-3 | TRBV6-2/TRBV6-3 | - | TGTGCCAGCAGTAGCGGGGGGTTCACAGATACGCAGTATTTT | CASSSGGFTDTQYF
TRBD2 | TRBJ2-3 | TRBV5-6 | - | TGTGCCAGCAGCTTGGACCTAAGCGGGAGGGGAGGCACAGATACGCAGTATTTT | CASSLDLSGRGGTDTQYF
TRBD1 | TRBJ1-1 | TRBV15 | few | TGTGCCACCAGCGGCCGGGACAGTAATATGAACACTGAAGCTTTCTTT | CATSGRDSNMNTEAFF
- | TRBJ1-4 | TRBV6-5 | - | TGTGCCAGCAGACAGGCGGGAAGAGAAAAACTGTTTTTT | CASRQAGREKLFF
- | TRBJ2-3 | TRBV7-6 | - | TGTGCCAGCAGCCGGAGGGAATCAGATACGCAGTATTTT | CASSRRESDTQYF